The T cell receptor (beta chain) described here comes from a study of spatial heterogeneity in lung cancer. Study-level information: Compared with alpha-chain sequences, beta-chain sequences were consistently detected in greater numbers. Notes on the study in general: Ubiquitous expanded tumor TCRs appeared in blood more at resection than follow-up.

The library protocol tagged each TCR cDNA with a unique molecular identifier. TCRdb processed the 5' RACE reads anew with MiXCR; each CDR3 protein has one entry. Altogether tens of thousands of distinct CDR3 sequences are present, over 9.5% being singletons, with the ten largest covering around 4.3%. A remark on this clonotype: The antigen is undetermined. This may arise from a read error, as a much more abundant clone is one base away.

Time point denoted: sample taken at primary tumor resection. Whole RNA from tumor, nontumor lung or frozen PBMC was sequenced unsorted. Patients with untreated early-stage non-small cell lung cancer, numbering 55 to 75, were the donors. Per germline, CDR1 PRHDT and CDR2 FYEKMQ (reference sequence). The CDR3 has 15 residues. The starting material was PBMCs, obtained at surgery. This chain connects TRBV13 to TRBJ1-1; TRBD1 aligns across 10 bases. This TCR was sampled from a male donor with early-stage non-small cell lung cancer. The CDR3 is CANSLGQGKGTEAFF. CDR3 bases: TGTGCCAACAGCTTGGGACAGGGGAAAGGAACTGAAGCTTTCTTT. Full variable domain (outside the CDR3, taken from reference TRBV13 and TRBJ1-1): AAGVIQSPRHLIKEKRETATLKCYPIPRHDTVYWYQQGPGQDPQFLISFYEKMQSDKGSIPDRFSAQQFSDYHSELNMSSLELGDSALYFCANSLGQGKGTEAFFGQGTRLTVV.